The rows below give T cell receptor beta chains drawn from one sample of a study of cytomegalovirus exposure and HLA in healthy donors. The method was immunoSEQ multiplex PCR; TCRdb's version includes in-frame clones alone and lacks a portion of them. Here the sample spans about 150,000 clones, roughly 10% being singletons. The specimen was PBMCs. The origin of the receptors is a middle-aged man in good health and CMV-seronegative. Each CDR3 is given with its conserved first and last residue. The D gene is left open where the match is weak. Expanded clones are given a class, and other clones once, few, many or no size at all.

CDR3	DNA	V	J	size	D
CASSAVGNQPQHF	TGTGCCAGCAGTGCGGTGGGCAATCAGCCCCAGCATTTT	TRBV5-6	TRBJ1-5	-	-
CASSPRGGREKLFF	TGTGCCAGCAGTCCGAGGGGAGGGAGGGAAAAACTGTTTTTT	TRBV6-1	TRBJ1-4	few	-
CASSLGTDPYNEQFF	TGCGCCAGCAGCTTGGGGACAGACCCCTACAATGAGCAGTTCTTC	TRBV5-1	TRBJ2-1	-	-
CAWKPSGRNEQYF	TGTGCCTGGAAGCCTAGCGGGAGAAACGAGCAGTACTTC	TRBV30	TRBJ2-7	few	TRBD2
CASRRDSNTDTQYF	TGTGCCAGCAGGCGGGACAGCAACACAGATACGCAGTATTTT	TRBV6-5	TRBJ2-3	few	-
CASARRYAGYTF	TGTGCCAGCGCCCGGCGGTACGCGGGCTACACCTTC	TRBV6-7	TRBJ1-2	few	-
CASSSHRGPPSGANVLTF	TGTGCCAGCAGCTCCCACAGGGGGCCTCCCTCTGGGGCCAACGTCCTGACTTTC	TRBV11-2	TRBJ2-6	few	TRBD1
CASSYPNQGGDYGYTF	TGTGCCAGCAGCTACCCCAACCAGGGTGGCGACTATGGCTACACCTTC	TRBV13	TRBJ1-2	-	-
CASYPGQGPNQPQHF	TGTGCCAGCTATCCGGGACAGGGGCCCAACCAGCCCCAGCATTTT	TRBV2	TRBJ1-5	-	TRBD1
CASSLASGGSGNTIYF	TGCGCCAGCAGCTTGGCCTCTGGCGGCTCTGGAAACACCATATATTTT	TRBV5-1	TRBJ1-3	few	-
CAWGATGGAFF	TGTGCCTGGGGTGCAACAGGGGGAGCTTTCTTT	TRBV30	TRBJ1-1	few	TRBD1
CASSEAPPGTGGETQYF	TGTGCCAGCAGTGAAGCCCCACCGGGAACAGGGGGCGAGACCCAGTACTTC	TRBV6-1	TRBJ2-5	-	TRBD1
CASSLTSGSTDTQYF	TGTGCCAGCAGTTTAACTAGCGGGAGCACAGATACGCAGTATTTT	TRBV27	TRBJ2-3	few	TRBD2
CASSPRTSGRTGELFF	TGTGCCAGCTCACCCCGGACTAGCGGGAGAACCGGGGAGCTGTTTTTT	TRBV18	TRBJ2-2	-	TRBD2
CSVDYGSSTGTEAFF	TGCAGCGTTGATTACGGTTCGTCCACGGGGACTGAAGCTTTCTTT	TRBV29-1	TRBJ1-1	few	-
CASSISGSSYNEQFF	TGTGCCAGTAGTATCAGCGGGAGCTCCTACAATGAGCAGTTCTTC	TRBV19	TRBJ2-1	few	TRBD2
CASSFGQGGSTEAFF	TGCGCCAGCAGCTTTGGACAGGGGGGATCCACTGAAGCTTTCTTT	TRBV5-1	TRBJ1-1	-	TRBD1
CASRPLASGANVLTF	TGTGCCAGCAGGCCCCTAGCGTCTGGGGCCAACGTCCTGACTTTC	TRBV7-9	TRBJ2-6	-	-
CAWSPRGSLFMNTEAFF	TGTGCCTGGTCCCCCCGAGGGTCCCTGTTCATGAACACTGAAGCTTTCTTT	TRBV30	TRBJ1-1	-	-
CASSVGSAGGETQYF	TGTGCCAGCAGCGTGGGGTCGGCGGGTGGAGAGACCCAGTACTTC	TRBV9	TRBJ2-5	-	-
CAISEQLGDTQYF	TGTGCCATCAGTGAACAACTGGGCGATACGCAGTATTTT	TRBV10-3	TRBJ2-3	-	-
CASSLGGRGSYEQYF	TGTGCCAGCAGCCTCGGGGGGAGGGGCTCCTACGAGCAGTACTTC	TRBV7-2	TRBJ2-7	-	TRBD2